Listed here are 10 T cell receptor beta chains from one sample, sequenced in a study of OX40 agonist ivuxolimab in advanced cancers. The method was immunoSEQ multiplex PCR; TCRdb's version includes in-frame clones alone and lacks a portion of them. The table shows over 15,000 clones, with about 83% occurring only once. The specimen was CD4+ or CD8+ T cells sorted from blood, collected in a trial of the OX40 agonist ivuxolimab. The receptors were sampled from an adult with an advanced solid tumor such as melanoma, head and neck, liver or kidney cancer.

The chain carries TRBV18 and TRBJ2-3; D unresolved. From germline, CDR1 is KGHSH and CDR2 LQKENI. This CDR3 is 16 amino acids long. V was shortened by 0 bases and J by 5 bases, with 15 bases between the two germline ends. The CDR3 loop is CASSPPGYTMGDTQYF. In DNA form, the CDR3 reads TGTGCCAGCTCACCACCCGGATACACTATGGGAGATACGCAGTATTTT.

The rearrangement joins TRBV19 to TRBJ2-2, with D unresolved. The V end was cut by 8 bases, the J end by 8 bases, with 9 bases between. This CDR3 is 11 amino acids long. From germline, CDR1 is LNHDA and CDR2 SQIVND (reference sequence). The CDR3 coding sequence is TGTGCCAGTTCCTCCTGGGGGGAGCTGTTTTTT. It translates to CASSSWGELFF.

The chain couples TRBV2 to TRBJ2-3; 9 positions agree with TRBD2. The CDR3 is 15 residues long. Germline V gene lookup returns CDR1 SNHLY and CDR2 FYNNEI. The J segment lost 1 base and the V segment lost 4 bases, leaving 3 bases of the junction unmatched. The CDR3 spells CASSVQREGTDTQYF. The CDR3 DNA reads as TGTGCCAGCAGTGTTCAGCGGGAGGGCACAGATACGCAGTATTTT.

V is TRBV6-5 and J is TRBJ1-5; 9 bases are a match to TRBD1. V shed 6 bases and J 4 bases; nucleotides not matched to a gene: 4. This CDR3 is 14 amino acids long. From germline, CDR1 is MNHEY and CDR2 SVGAGI. For the CDR3, the DNA is TGTGCCAGCAGAGGGACAGGGACAAATCAGCCCCAGCATTTT. It translates to CASRGTGTNQPQHF.

The V gene is TRBV2, the J gene TRBJ2-1; D is perhaps TRBD1 or TRBD2 (6 bases each). The germline V and J ends were trimmed by 6 bases and 9 bases, with 15 bases remaining between them. CDR1 and CDR2 from the germline V gene are SNHLY and FYNNEI. The CDR3 totals 13 residues. CDR3 in amino acids: CASSPNGGSEQFF. CDR3 bases: TGTGCCAGCAGCCCCAACGGGGGCTCTGAGCAGTTCTTC.

The V and J genes are TRBV9 and TRBJ2-3; 11 bases agree with TRBD2. V was pared by 1 base and J by 6 bases, with 4 bases of the junction left unmatched. The CDR3 contains 15 residues. Germline V CDR1 and CDR2: SGDLS, YYNGEE. CDR3 in amino acids: CASSVLAGGLDTQYF. The DNA of the CDR3 is TGTGCCAGCAGCGTATTAGCGGGAGGGCTCGATACGCAGTATTTT.

The chain is built from TRBV2 and TRBJ2-1; D is undetermined. CDR1 and CDR2 from the germline V gene are SNHLY and FYNNEI. The V and J ends lost 7 bases and 6 bases respectively, with 13 bases between them. The CDR3 runs to 13 residues. The CDR3 loop reads CASTRILSNEQFF. The CDR3 DNA sequence: TGTGCCAGCACGAGGATCCTGTCCAATGAGCAGTTCTTC.

The chain links TRBV15 to TRBJ1-3; D call uncertain. This CDR3 spans 13 amino acids. The V gene lost 0 bases and the J gene lost 4 bases, with 4 bases spanning the gap. CDR1 is LNHNV and CDR2 is YYDKDF in the germline V gene (reference sequence). This chain's CDR3 is CATSRDQGNTIYF. DNA of the CDR3: TGTGCCACCAGCAGAGATCAGGGAAACACCATATATTTT.

The rearrangement joins TRBV5-4 to TRBJ2-5; no reliable D call. This CDR3 has 14 amino acids. Germline loops: CDR1 SGHNT, CDR2 YYREEE (reference sequence). Trimming cost V 4 bases and J 2 bases, with 12 bases left between them. The DNA of the CDR3 is TGTGCCAGCAGCCTAGGCGGCGTACAAGAGACCCAGTACTTC. As protein: CASSLGGVQETQYF.

The gene calls are TRBV4-2 and TRBJ1-1, with D possibly TRBD1 on 5 matching bases. The germline gives CDR1 LGHNA, CDR2 YNFKEQ. Trimming stripped 0 bases from V and 3 bases from J, with 8 bases between. This CDR3 comprises 14 residues. The CDR3 sequence is CASSQDPGDTEAFF. The CDR3 bases are TGTGCCAGCAGCCAAGACCCGGGGGACACTGAAGCTTTCTTT.